Presented here are 10 T cell receptor beta chains from one specimen sequenced in a study of T cells after somatic rescue of genetic block. TCRdb's table, derived via immunoSEQ multiplex PCR, lists solely in-frame clones and lacks some. The sample lists over 8,000 clones, roughly 80% occurring once. Sample: peripheral blood mononuclear cells (PBMCs). The receptors derive from a boy younger than 18.

The chain has TRBV4-3 and TRBJ2-2; 8 positions agree with TRBD1. This CDR3 spans 15 amino acids. Germline lookup yields CDR1 LGHNA and CDR2 YSLEER. V was pared by 4 bases and J by 1 base, with 2 bases of the junction left unmatched. The CDR3 loop is CASSPTGVNTGELFF. The DNA for the CDR3 is TGCGCCAGCAGCCCGACAGGGGTGAACACCGGGGAGCTGTTTTTT.

The chain links TRBV7-1 to TRBJ1-2; possible D gene TRBD1, 5 bases. TRBV7-1 has ORF status, its function being uncertain. V gave up 5 bases and J gave up 5 bases, with 18 bases separating them. The CDR3 has 15 amino acids. Here the CDR3 DNA reads TGTGCCAGCAGCACCTCAGGGATGGAAGGGTATGGCTACACCTTC. Residues: CASSTSGMEGYGYTF.

The rearrangement links TRBV25-1 to TRBJ2-7; TRBD2 might be the D (5 bases). V lost 2 bases and J 1 base, leaving 9 bases between the germline ends. The CDR3 extends over 14 amino acids. The V gene's germline CDR1 is MGHDK and CDR2 SYGVNS. The CDR3 region has the DNA TGTGCCAGCAGTGAAGTTGAGGGATCCTACGAGCAGTACTTC. Residues: CASSEVEGSYEQYF.

This clone was picked up one time. The CDR3, as DNA: TGCAGCGTTGGTACAGGCTACGAGCAGTACTTC. It yields the protein CSVGTGYEQYF. The chain employs TRBV29-1 and TRBJ2-5; tentatively, D is TRBD1 (5 bases). The J call is in doubt because the DNA end fits TRBJ2-7 better. The CDR3 extends over 11 amino acids. CDR1 is SQVTM and CDR2 is ANQGSEA in the germline V gene.

The chain couples TRBV28 to TRBJ2-2; D is possibly TRBD1 or TRBD2 (5 bases each). The CDR3 has 14 amino acids. CDR1 MDHEN and CDR2 SYDVKM come from the germline V gene. The V gene lost 10 bases and the J gene lost 4 bases, with 16 bases spanning the gap. CDR3 DNA sequence: TGTGCCACCCGCAGGGAGTGGGGCACCGGGGAGCTGTTTTTT. Amino acid sequence: CATRREWGTGELFF.

The sample holds one count of this clone. The chain joins TRBV7-9 to TRBJ1-2; a weak D match, TRBD1 (6 bases). Germline V gives CDR1 SEHNR, CDR2 FQNEAQ (reference sequence). This CDR3 has 13 residues. V was trimmed by 8 bases and J by 4 bases, leaving 14 bases between them. This chain's CDR3 is CASGGQKGYGYTF. In DNA, the CDR3 is TGTGCCAGCGGAGGACAGAAGGGCTATGGCTACACCTTC. The complete variable domain, with remaining parts taken from reference TRBV7-9 and TRBJ1-2, reads DTGVSQNPRHKITKRGQNVTFRCDPISEHNRLYWYRQTLGQGPEFLTYFQNEAQLEKSRLLSDRFSAERPKGSFSTLEIQRTEQGDSAMYLCASGGQKGYGYTFGSGTRLTVV.

Concerning this clone itself: One end of the junction fails to match germline, which may point to a read error. The V gene is TRBV15, the J gene TRBJ2-7, with 9 bases lining up with TRBD2. CDR3 size: 13 residues. Per germline, CDR1 LNHNV and CDR2 YYDKDF (reference sequence). In DNA, the CDR3 is TGTGCCACCAGCAGTCAACAGGGGACTAGCACGGACTTC. This translates into CATSSQQGTSTDF.

This clone came up a few times. The chain's CDR3 is CASSRQGPLTEAFF. DNA of the CDR3: TGTGCCAGCAGCCGACAGGGTCCGCTGACTGAAGCTTTCTTT. The V and J genes are TRBV7-9 and TRBJ1-1; 7 bases map to TRBD1. The germline V gene encodes CDR1 SEHNR and CDR2 FQNEAQ (reference sequence). This CDR3 is built from 14 residues. Germline trimming cut 5 bases from V and 5 bases from J; bases unmatched to any gene: 8.

The chain combines TRBV4-3 with TRBJ2-3; D is possibly TRBD2 (6 bases). The germline V gene encodes CDR1 LGHNA and CDR2 YSLEER. V dropped 6 bases and J dropped 0 bases, with 13 bases sitting between them. The CDR3 runs 15 residues. CDR3: CASRPAGLSTDTQYF. The CDR3 region has the DNA TGCGCCAGCAGACCCGCGGGGCTAAGCACAGATACGCAGTATTTT.

CDR3 sequence (DNA): TGTGCCAGCAGCACGGGACCGAGCACAGATACGCAGTATTTT. It is translated as CASSTGPSTDTQYF. The chain combines TRBV11-2 with TRBJ2-3; either TRBD1 or TRBD2 may fit D (5 bases each). The V gene lost 5 bases and the J gene lost 0 bases, with 9 bases spanning the gap. CDR3 length: 14 amino acids. Germline assignment: CDR1 SGHAT and CDR2 FQNNGV.